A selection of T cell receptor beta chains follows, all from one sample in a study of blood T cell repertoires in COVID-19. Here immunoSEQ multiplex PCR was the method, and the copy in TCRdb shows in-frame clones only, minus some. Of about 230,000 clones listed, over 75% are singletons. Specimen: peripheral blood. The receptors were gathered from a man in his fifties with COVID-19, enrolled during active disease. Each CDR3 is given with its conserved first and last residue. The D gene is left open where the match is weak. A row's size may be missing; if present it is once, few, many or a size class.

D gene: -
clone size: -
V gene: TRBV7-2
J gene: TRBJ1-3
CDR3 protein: CASSRGGPGIGTIYF
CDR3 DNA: TGTGCCAGCAGCCGTGGGGGCCCGGGGATCGGCACCATATATTTT

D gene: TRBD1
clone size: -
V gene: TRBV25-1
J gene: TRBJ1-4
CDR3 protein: CASSGRTGGNEKLFF
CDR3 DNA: TGTGCCAGCAGTGGACGGACAGGTGGGAATGAAAAACTGTTTTTT

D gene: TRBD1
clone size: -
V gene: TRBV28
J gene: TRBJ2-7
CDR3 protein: CASSPARTGLSGEQYF
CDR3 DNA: TGTGCCAGCAGTCCCGCGAGGACAGGGTTATCGGGTGAGCAGTACTTC

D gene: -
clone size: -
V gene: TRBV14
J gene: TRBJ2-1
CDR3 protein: CASSLILGANGRDEQFF
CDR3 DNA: TGTGCCAGCAGCCTAATCCTGGGGGCAAATGGGCGCGATGAGCAGTTCTTC

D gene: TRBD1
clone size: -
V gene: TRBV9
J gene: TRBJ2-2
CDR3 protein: CASSVDWDRGRIGELFF
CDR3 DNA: TGTGCCAGCAGCGTAGATTGGGACAGGGGGCGGATCGGGGAGCTGTTTTTT

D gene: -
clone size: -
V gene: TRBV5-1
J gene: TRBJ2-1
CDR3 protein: CASSLGLEYNEQFF
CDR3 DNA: TGCGCCAGCAGCTTGGGGCTCGAATACAATGAGCAGTTCTTC

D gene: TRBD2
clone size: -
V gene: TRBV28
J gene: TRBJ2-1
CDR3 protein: CASSLSGGAGNEQFF
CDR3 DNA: TGTGCCAGCAGCCTAAGCGGGGGGGCGGGAAATGAGCAGTTCTTC

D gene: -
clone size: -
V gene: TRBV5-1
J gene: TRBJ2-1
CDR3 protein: CASSLRGRGVLDEQFF
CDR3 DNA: TGCGCCAGCAGCTTGAGAGGCAGGGGGGTTCTGGATGAGCAGTTCTTC

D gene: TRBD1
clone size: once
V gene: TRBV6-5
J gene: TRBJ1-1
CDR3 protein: CASRDRGLNTEAFF
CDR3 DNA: TGTGCCAGCAGGGACAGGGGATTGAACACTGAAGCTTTCTTT

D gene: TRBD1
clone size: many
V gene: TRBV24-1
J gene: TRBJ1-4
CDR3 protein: CATSDGQGETEKLFF
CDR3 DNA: TGTGCCACCAGTGACGGACAGGGAGAAACTGAAAAACTGTTTTTT

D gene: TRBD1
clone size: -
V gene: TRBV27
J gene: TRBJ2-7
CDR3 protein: CASSKSTGGQGGYEQYF
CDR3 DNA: TGTGCCAGCAGTAAATCTACCGGAGGACAGGGAGGCTACGAGCAGTACTTC

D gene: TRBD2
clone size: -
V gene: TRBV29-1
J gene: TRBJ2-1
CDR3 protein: CSGLTGTRVEQFF
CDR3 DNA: TGCAGCGGATTAACCGGGACTAGGGTTGAGCAGTTCTTC

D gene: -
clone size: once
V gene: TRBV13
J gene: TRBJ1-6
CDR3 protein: CASSASTVRNSPLHF
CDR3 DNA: TGTGCCAGCAGCGCGAGTACCGTTCGGAATTCACCCCTCCACTTT

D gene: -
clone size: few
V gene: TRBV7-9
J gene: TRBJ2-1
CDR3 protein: CASSPGAMGFF
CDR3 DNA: TGTGCCAGCAGCCCCGGAGCTATGGGGTTCTTC

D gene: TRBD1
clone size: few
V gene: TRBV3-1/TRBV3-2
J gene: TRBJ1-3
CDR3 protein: CASSQGDSNWDTIYF
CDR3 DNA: TGTGCCAGCAGCCAAGGGGACAGCAACTGGGACACCATATATTTT

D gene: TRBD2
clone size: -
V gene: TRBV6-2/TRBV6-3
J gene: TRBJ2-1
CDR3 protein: CASSYSGGSYNEQFF
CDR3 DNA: TGTGCCAGCAGTTACTCCGGGGGGTCATACAATGAGCAGTTCTTC

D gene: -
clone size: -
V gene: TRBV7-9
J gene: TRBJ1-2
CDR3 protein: CASSFKGALYGYTF
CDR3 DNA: TGTGCCAGCAGCTTCAAAGGGGCCCTCTATGGCTACACCTTC

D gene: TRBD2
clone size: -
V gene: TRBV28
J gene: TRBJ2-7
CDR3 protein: CASSSGGLVYEQYF
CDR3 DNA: TGTGCCAGCAGTTCGGGGGGGTTGGTCTACGAGCAGTACTTC

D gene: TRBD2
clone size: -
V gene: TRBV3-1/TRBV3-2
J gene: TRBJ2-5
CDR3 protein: CASSDVGRDGTQYF
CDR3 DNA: TGTGCCAGCAGCGACGTCGGGAGGGATGGGACCCAGTACTTC

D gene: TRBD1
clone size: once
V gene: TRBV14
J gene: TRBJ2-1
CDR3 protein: CASSRRQGKEKYNEQFF
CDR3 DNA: TGTGCCAGCAGCCGGAGACAGGGAAAGGAGAAATACAATGAGCAGTTCTTC

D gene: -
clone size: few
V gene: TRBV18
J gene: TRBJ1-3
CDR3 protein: CASSPQGTGNTIYF
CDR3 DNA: TGTGCCAGCTCACCGCAGGGAACTGGAAACACCATATATTTT

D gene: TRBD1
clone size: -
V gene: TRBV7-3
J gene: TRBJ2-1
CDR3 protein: CASSSSGQDEQFF
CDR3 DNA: TGTGCCAGCAGCTCATCAGGACAGGATGAGCAGTTCTTC

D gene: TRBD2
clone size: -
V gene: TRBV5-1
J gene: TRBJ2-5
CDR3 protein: CASSGDYGETQYF
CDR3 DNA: TGCGCCAGCAGCGGGGACTACGGCGAGACCCAGTACTTC

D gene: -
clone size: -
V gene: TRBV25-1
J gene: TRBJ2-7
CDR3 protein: CASSEAGFLREQCF
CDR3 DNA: TGTGCCAGCAGTGAGGCCGGGTTCTTACGTGAGCAGTGCTTC

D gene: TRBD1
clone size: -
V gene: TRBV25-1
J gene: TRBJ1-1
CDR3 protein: CASSDLQGMAFF
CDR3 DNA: TGTGCCAGCAGTGACCTACAGGGGATGGCTTTCTTT

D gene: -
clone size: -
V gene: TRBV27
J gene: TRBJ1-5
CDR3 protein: CASSLSRYQPQHF
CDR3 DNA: TGTGCCAGCAGTTTATCCAGGTATCAGCCCCAGCATTTT

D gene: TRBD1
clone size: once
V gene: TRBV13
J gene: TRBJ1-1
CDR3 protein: CASTSGQANTEAFF
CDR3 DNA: TGTGCCAGCACGTCCGGACAGGCGAACACTGAAGCTTTCTTT

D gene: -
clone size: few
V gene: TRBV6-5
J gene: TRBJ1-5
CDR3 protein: CASNPTTASNQPQHF
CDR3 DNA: TGTGCCAGCAATCCGACGACAGCTAGCAATCAGCCCCAGCATTTT

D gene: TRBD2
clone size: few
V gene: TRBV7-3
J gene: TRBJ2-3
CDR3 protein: CASSLIGGGITDTQYF
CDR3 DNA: TGTGCCAGCAGCTTAATTGGCGGGGGGATCACAGATACGCAGTATTTT

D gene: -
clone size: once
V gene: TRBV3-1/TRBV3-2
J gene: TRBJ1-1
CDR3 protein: CASSQGFGGDGEAFF
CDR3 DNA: TGTGCCAGCAGCCAAGGCTTCGGGGGAGATGGGGAAGCTTTCTTT

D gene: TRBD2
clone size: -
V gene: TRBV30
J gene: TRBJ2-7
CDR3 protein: CAWSWTSGSRGDEQYF
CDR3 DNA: TGTGCCTGGAGTTGGACTAGCGGTTCTAGGGGGGATGAGCAGTACTTC

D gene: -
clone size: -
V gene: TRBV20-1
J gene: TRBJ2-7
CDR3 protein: CSAPIFEQYF
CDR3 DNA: TGCAGTGCTCCCATTTTTGAGCAGTACTTC

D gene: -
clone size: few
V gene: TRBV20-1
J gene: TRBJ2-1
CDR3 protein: CSASGQLGDNEQFF
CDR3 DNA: TGCAGTGCTAGTGGACAGCTAGGGGACAATGAGCAGTTCTTC

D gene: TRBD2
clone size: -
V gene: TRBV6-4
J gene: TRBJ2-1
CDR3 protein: CASREWEGSSYNEQFF
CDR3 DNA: TGTGCCAGCAGGGAGTGGGAGGGGAGCTCCTACAATGAGCAGTTCTTC

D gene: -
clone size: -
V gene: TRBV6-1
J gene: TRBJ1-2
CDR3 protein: CASSEGKRNYGYTF
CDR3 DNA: TGTGCCAGCAGTGAAGGGAAGCGGAACTATGGCTACACCTTC

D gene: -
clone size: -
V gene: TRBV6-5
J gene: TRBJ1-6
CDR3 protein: CASMVRGYNSPLHF
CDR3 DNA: TGTGCCAGCATGGTCAGGGGCTATAATTCACCCCTCCACTTT

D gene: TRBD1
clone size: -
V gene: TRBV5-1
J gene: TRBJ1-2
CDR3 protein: CASSLGTGPYGYTF
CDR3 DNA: TGCGCCAGCAGCTTGGGGACAGGGCCCTATGGCTACACCTTC

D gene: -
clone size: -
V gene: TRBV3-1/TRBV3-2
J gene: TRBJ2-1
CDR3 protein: CASSQGLPSYNEQFF
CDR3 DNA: TGTGCCAGCAGCCAAGGACTGCCCTCCTACAATGAGCAGTTCTTC

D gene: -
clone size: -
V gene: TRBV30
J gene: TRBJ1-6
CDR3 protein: CASGLYNSPLHF
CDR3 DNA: TGTGCCTCGGGACTATATAATTCACCCCTCCACTTT

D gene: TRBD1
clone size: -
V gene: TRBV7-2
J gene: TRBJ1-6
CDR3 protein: CASSSGQALRNSPLHF
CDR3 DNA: TGTGCCAGCAGCTCCGGACAGGCATTGAGGAATTCACCCCTCCACTTT

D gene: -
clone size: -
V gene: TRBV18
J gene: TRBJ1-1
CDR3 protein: CASSVRDKAEAFF
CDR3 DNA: TGTGCCAGCTCTGTCCGGGACAAGGCTGAAGCTTTCTTT

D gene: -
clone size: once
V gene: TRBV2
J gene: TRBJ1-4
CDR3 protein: CASRTPAGEKLFF
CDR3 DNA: TGTGCCAGCAGGACGCCAGCGGGTGAAAAACTGTTTTTT

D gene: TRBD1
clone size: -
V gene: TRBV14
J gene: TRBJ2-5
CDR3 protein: CASSHLDRGISETQYF
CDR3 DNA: TGTGCCAGCAGCCACCTTGACAGGGGAATATCAGAGACCCAGTACTTC